This note documents a single T cell receptor beta chain sequence. One end of the junction varies from germline; a read error may be responsible. This CDR3 comprises 16 residues. Per the germline V gene, CDR1 is SNHLY and CDR2 is FYNNEI. From RNA transcripts, TCR beta CDR3 regions were amplified. HTBI primers were used for first-round RT-PCR of the TCR CDR3. TCRdb re-analysed the multiplex PCR reads in MiXCR, keeping a single row per CDR3 protein. Among about 680,000 distinct CDR3 sequences listed, roughly a third were seen once. The sample comes from a study of T cells in Graves' hyperthyroidism and ophthalmopathy. Study background: Peripheral blood was taken when the disease was first diagnosed, before any treatment began.

Sequencing was carried out using blood. The receptor was isolated from a woman aged 40 to 50 with Graves' hyperthyroidism. J is TRBJ2-7 and V is TRBV2; maybe TRBD2 (6 bases). CDR3 coding DNA: TGCGCCAGCAGCCAAGAGGAGGCGGGATGGTCCTACGAGCAGTACTTC. It encodes CASSQEEAGWSYEQYF.